Listed here are 17 T cell receptor beta chains from one sample, sequenced in a study of shared clonotypes between healthy human individuals. Using immunoSEQ multiplex PCR, the repertoire was profiled, and TCRdb retains in-frame clones only, with some absent. There are about 2,100,000 clones in the sample; under 95% occur only once, and under 2% lies in the top ten. The naive CD8 fraction comprised CD45RO-negative cells positively selected for CCR7 and excluded terminally differentiated effector memory CD45RA+ cells. What was sequenced was naive CD8+ T cells from PBMCs. The receptors come from a man aged 18 to 30 in good health. Some clones in this sample may be carry-over from other donors' samples.

This clone was seen more than once but under ten times. Other DNA sequences in the sample encode the same CDR3. The J gene is TRBJ1-1, the V gene TRBV30; D remains ambiguous. This CDR3 region has 13 residues. Germline V gives CDR1 GTSNPN, CDR2 SVGIG (reference sequence). Trimming shortened V by 4 bases and J by 1 base, and 10 bases separated the two germline ends. The DNA of the CDR3 is TGTGCCTGGACGCGGGGAGGGAACACTGAAGCTTTCTTT. Its protein is CAWTRGGNTEAFF.

This clone occurred a few times. The genes are TRBV5-4 and TRBJ2-7; 9 positions agree with TRBD1. Germline V CDR1 and CDR2: SGHNT, YYREEE (reference sequence). V was clipped by 1 base and J by 2 bases; unmatched bases: 1. The CDR3 is made up of 14 amino acids. CDR3 in amino acids: CASSLTGGPYEQYF. CDR3 sequence (DNA): TGTGCCAGCAGCTTGACAGGGGGCCCCTACGAGCAGTACTTC.

The J gene is TRBJ2-7, the V gene TRBV6-1; a possible D gene is TRBD1 (5 bases). V was clipped by 4 bases and J by 5 bases, with 12 bases between them. CDR1 is MNHNS, CDR2 SASEGT, per germline. The CDR3 has 13 amino acids. The CDR3 protein is CASSADNPDEQYF. The CDR3 nucleotides are TGTGCCAGCAGTGCGGACAATCCCGACGAGCAGTACTTC.

The rearrangement uses TRBV18 and TRBJ2-5, with 7 bases fitting TRBD2. The J segment lost 5 bases and the V segment lost 3 bases, leaving 15 bases of the junction unmatched. Germline-derived CDR1 and CDR2 are KGHSH and LQKENI. CDR3 length: 17 amino acids. The CDR3 region has the DNA TGTGCCAGCTCACCCCTTTGGGGGGAGGGCTCAGCGGAGACCCAGTACTTC. Its translation: CASSPLWGEGSAETQYF.

V usage is TRBV11-2 and J usage is TRBJ2-4; the D gene is possibly TRBD2 (6 bases). Germline V gene lookup returns CDR1 SGHAT and CDR2 FQNNGV. The CDR3 is made up of 18 amino acids. Trimming shortened V by 2 bases and J by 2 bases, and 19 bases separated the two germline ends. The CDR3 nucleotides are TGTGCCAGCAGCTTATTAGCCGGAGGGCCGGGAACCAAAAACATTCAGTACTTC. It yields the protein CASSLLAGGPGTKNIQYF.

This chain joins TRBV2 and TRBJ2-7; D assignment may be TRBD1 or TRBD2 (6 bases each). Germline values: CDR1 SNHLY, CDR2 FYNNEI. This CDR3 spans 16 amino acids. Trimming left V 3 bases short and J 5 bases short, with 20 bases between. In nucleotides, the CDR3 is TGTGCCAGCAGTGACGGAAGGAGGGGGTTAATCGACGAGCAGTACTTC. It codes for CASSDGRRGLIDEQYF.

The chain recombines TRBV18 with TRBJ2-1; 10 nucleotides line up with TRBD2. The CDR3 covers 16 residues. J gave up 5 bases and V 5 bases, and 9 bases lay outside the gene matches. Germline values: CDR1 KGHSH, CDR2 LQKENI. Here the CDR3 DNA reads TGTGCCAGCTCAGAAAAGGGTACTAGCGGGAACAATGAGCAGTTCTTC. Amino acids: CASSEKGTSGNNEQFF.

DNA for the CDR3: TGTGCCAGCAGCTATAGCTTGAACACTGAAGCTTTCTTT. Its translation is CASSYSLNTEAFF. The chain employs TRBV16 and TRBJ1-1; D not certain. This CDR3 contains 13 residues. The V gene lost 5 bases and the J gene lost 0 bases, with 7 bases spanning the gap. Germline V CDR1 and CDR2: KGHSY, FQNENV.

The count of this clone is one. The CDR3 region is CSANSRDGMLYEQYF. The CDR3 coding sequence is TGCAGCGCCAATTCACGGGACGGAATGCTATACGAGCAGTACTTC. The gene calls are TRBV29-1 and TRBJ2-7; D tentatively fits TRBD1 or TRBD2 (5 bases each). The V gene's germline CDR1 is SQVTM and CDR2 ANQGSEA. The CDR3 has 15 amino acids. Trimming removed 7 bases from V and 4 bases from J, with 23 bases in between.

The chain couples TRBV29-1 to TRBJ2-7; D is undetermined. The ends were cut back, 1 base at V and 0 bases at J, with 10 bases in the middle. The germline CDR1 and CDR2 sequences are SQVTM and ANQGSEA. The CDR3 consists of 14 residues. For the CDR3, the DNA is TGCAGCGTTGAAGGGGAACAAAGCTCCTACGAGCAGTACTTC. Amino acid sequence: CSVEGEQSSYEQYF.

On this clone itself: Other DNA sequences in the same sample also yield this CDR3. This rearrangement joins TRBV9 to TRBJ2-5; D tentatively fits TRBD1 or TRBD2 (5 bases each). The germline V and J ends were trimmed by 2 bases and 1 base, with 9 bases remaining between them. Germline V gives CDR1 SGDLS, CDR2 YYNGEE. The CDR3 is 14 amino acids. The CDR3 loop is CASSVSGTQETQYF. For the CDR3, the DNA is TGTGCCAGCAGCGTTTCAGGGACCCAAGAGACCCAGTACTTC.

CDR3 DNA sequence: TGTGCCAGCAGTTTCGGCAGGGGCGTAACTAATGAAAAACTGTTTTTT. Translated, it gives CASSFGRGVTNEKLFF. The chain recombines TRBV28 with TRBJ1-4, with a weak D call TRBD1 (6 bases). The V and J ends lost 3 bases and 1 base respectively, with 12 bases between them. Germline V lookup: CDR1 MDHEN, CDR2 SYDVKM. There are 16 residues in the CDR3. Supplemented by reference TRBV28 and TRBJ1-4, the full variable domain reads DVKVTQSSRYLVKRTGEKVFLECVQDMDHENMFWYRQDPGLGLRLIYFSYDVKMKEKGDIPEGYSVSREKKERFSLILESASTNQTSMYLCASSFGRGVTNEKLFFGSGTQLSVL.

The gene calls are TRBV7-6 and TRBJ1-1; tentatively, D is TRBD1 (5 bases). The V and J ends lost 1 base and 2 bases respectively, with 20 bases between them. The CDR3 contains 18 residues. The germline V gene encodes CDR1 SGHVS and CDR2 FNYEAQ. This CDR3 reads CASSLGVAGLGGNTEAFF. The CDR3, as DNA: TGTGCCAGCAGCTTAGGCGTCGCAGGGCTGGGGGGAAACACTGAAGCTTTCTTT.

The chain combines TRBV7-9 with TRBJ1-1, with D possibly TRBD1 on 5 matching bases. Germline loops: CDR1 SEHNR, CDR2 FQNEAQ (reference sequence). CDR3 length: 16 amino acids. Trimming left V 5 bases short and J 1 base short, with 17 bases between. CDR3 region: CASSPRDPKANTEAFF. For the CDR3, the DNA is TGTGCCAGCAGCCCCCGGGACCCTAAAGCGAACACTGAAGCTTTCTTT.

The CDR3 DNA is TGTGCCAGCAGCCACCTCGCCGAACCGGGCAATGAGCAGTTCTTC. Encoded protein: CASSHLAEPGNEQFF. The chain is built from TRBV4-2 and TRBJ2-1; no firm D call. The CDR3 has 15 residues. Germline CDR1 LGHNA, CDR2 YNFKEQ. V was shortened by 3 bases and J by 6 bases, with 15 bases between the two germline ends.

The chain carries TRBV27 and TRBJ2-1; D possibly corresponds to TRBD1 (6 bases). This CDR3 contains 15 residues. The germline V gene encodes CDR1 MNHEY and CDR2 SMNVEV (reference sequence). V was clipped by 7 bases and J by 3 bases, with 16 bases between them. The chain's CDR3 is CASTSRDTGYNEQFF. The CDR3 region has the DNA TGTGCCAGCACCTCTCGGGACACCGGCTACAATGAGCAGTTCTTC.

The chain couples TRBV28 to TRBJ1-1, with a tentative D call TRBD1 (6 bases). The germline CDR1 and CDR2 sequences are MDHEN and SYDVKM. The V and J ends lost 6 bases and 5 bases respectively, with 22 bases between them. CDR3 length: 16 amino acids. CDR3 DNA sequence: TGTGCCAGCAGCTTAACCGAGATACAGGGAAGTACTGAAGCTTTCTTT. Protein: CASSLTEIQGSTEAFF.